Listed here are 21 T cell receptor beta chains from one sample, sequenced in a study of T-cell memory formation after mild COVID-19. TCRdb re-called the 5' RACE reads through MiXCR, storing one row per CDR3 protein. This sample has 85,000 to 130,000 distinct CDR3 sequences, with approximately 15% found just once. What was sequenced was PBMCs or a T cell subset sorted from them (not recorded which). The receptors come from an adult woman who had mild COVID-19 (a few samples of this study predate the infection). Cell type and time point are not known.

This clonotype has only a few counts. This CDR3 is CSGRGGGSWAPEAFF. In DNA form, the CDR3 reads TGCAGCGGCAGGGGGGGCGGGTCTTGGGCACCTGAAGCTTTCTTT. This chain links TRBV29-1 with TRBJ1-1; TRBD1 agrees at 7 bases. CDR1 SQVTM and CDR2 ANQGSEA come from the germline V gene. Trimming at V came to 7 bases and at J to 6 bases, leaving 17 bases not matched to a gene. The CDR3 contains 15 residues.

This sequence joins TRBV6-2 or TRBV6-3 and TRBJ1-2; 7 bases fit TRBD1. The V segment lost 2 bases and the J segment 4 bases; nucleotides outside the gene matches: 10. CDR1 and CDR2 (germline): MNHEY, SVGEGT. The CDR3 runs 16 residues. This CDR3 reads CASSYGGQPPSYGYTF. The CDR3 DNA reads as TGTGCCAGCAGTTACGGGGGACAGCCGCCTAGCTATGGCTACACCTTC.

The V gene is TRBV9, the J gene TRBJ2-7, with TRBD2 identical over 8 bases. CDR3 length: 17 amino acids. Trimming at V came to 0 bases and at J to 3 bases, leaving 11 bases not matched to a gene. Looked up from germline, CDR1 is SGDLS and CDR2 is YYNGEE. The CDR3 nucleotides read TGTGCCAGCAGCGTAGGAGCGGAGGCTAGCGGGTACTACGAGCAGTACTTC. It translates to CASSVGAEASGYYEQYF.

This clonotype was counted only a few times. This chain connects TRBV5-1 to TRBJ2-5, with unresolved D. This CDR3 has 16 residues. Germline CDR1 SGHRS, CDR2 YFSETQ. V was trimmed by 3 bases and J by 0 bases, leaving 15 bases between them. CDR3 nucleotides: TGCGCCAGCAGCTCCCGGGCCAGTCAGTACCAAGAGACCCAGTACTTC. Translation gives CASSSRASQYQETQYF.

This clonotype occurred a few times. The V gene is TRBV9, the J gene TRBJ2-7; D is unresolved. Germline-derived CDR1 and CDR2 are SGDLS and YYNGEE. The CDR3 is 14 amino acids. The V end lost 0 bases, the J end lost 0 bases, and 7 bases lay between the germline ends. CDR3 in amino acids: CASSVDSSSYEQYF. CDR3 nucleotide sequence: TGTGCCAGCAGCGTAGACAGCTCCTCCTACGAGCAGTACTTC.

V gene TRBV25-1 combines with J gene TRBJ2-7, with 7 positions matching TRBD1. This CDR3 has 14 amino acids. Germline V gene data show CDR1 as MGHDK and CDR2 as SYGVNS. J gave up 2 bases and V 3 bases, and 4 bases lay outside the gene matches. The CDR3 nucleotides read TGTGCCAGCAGTGACACCGGGACAGCCTACGAGCAGTACTTC. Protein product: CASSDTGTAYEQYF.

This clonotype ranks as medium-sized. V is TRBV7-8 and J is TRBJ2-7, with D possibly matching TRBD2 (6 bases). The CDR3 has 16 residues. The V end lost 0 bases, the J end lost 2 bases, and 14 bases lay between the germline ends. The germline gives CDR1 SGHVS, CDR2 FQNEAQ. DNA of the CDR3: TGTGCCAGCAGCTTAGCGGAGGGCGGTCCAACCTACGAGCAGTACTTC. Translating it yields CASSLAEGGPTYEQYF.

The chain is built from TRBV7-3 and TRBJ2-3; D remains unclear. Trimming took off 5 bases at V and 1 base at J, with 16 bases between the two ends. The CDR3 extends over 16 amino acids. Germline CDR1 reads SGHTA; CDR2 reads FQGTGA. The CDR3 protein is CASSRKHTLRTDTQYF. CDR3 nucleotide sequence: TGTGCCAGCAGCCGGAAACACACCCTACGCACAGATACGCAGTATTTT.

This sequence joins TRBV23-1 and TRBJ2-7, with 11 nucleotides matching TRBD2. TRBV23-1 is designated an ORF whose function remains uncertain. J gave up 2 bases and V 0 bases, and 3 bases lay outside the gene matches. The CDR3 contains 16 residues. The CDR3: CASSQSLAGGTYEQYF. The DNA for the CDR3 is TGCGCCAGCAGTCAATCGTTAGCGGGAGGGACCTACGAGCAGTACTTC.

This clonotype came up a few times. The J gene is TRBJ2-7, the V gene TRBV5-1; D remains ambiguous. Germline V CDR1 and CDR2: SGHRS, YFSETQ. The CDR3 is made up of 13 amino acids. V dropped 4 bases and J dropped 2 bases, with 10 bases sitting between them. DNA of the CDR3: TGCGCCAGCAGCACCCGGGCCACCTACGAGCAGTACTTC. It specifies CASSTRATYEQYF.

The CDR3: CASSLPRDRGPETEAFF. CDR3 nucleotide sequence: TGTGCCAGCAGCTTACCCCGGGACAGGGGGCCGGAGACTGAAGCTTTCTTT. The gene calls are TRBV7-9 and TRBJ1-1, with 12 positions matching TRBD1. Germline CDR1 SEHNR, CDR2 FQNEAQ (reference sequence). V lost 2 bases, J lost 5 bases, and 9 bases stayed unmatched. The CDR3 runs to 17 residues. The variable domain in full, with the rest retrieved from reference TRBV7-9 and TRBJ1-1, is DTGVSQNPRHKITKRGQNVTFRCDPISEHNRLYWYRQTLGQGPEFLTYFQNEAQLEKSRLLSDRFSAERPKGSFSTLEIQRTEQGDSAMYLCASSLPRDRGPETEAFFGQGTRLTVV.

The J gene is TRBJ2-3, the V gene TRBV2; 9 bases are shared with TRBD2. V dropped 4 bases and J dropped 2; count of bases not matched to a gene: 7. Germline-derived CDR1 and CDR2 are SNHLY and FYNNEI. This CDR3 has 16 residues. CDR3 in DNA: TGTGCCAGCAGTGGGAGCGGGGGGCCTTACACAGATACGCAGTATTTT. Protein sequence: CASSGSGGPYTDTQYF.

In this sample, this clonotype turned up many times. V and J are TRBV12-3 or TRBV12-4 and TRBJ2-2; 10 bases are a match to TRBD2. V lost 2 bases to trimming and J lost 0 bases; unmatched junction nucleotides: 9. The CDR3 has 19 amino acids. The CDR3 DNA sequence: TGTGCCAGCAGTTTATCGAGCCTAGCGGGGGCCCCGAACACCGGGGAGCTGTTTTTT. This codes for CASSLSSLAGAPNTGELFF.

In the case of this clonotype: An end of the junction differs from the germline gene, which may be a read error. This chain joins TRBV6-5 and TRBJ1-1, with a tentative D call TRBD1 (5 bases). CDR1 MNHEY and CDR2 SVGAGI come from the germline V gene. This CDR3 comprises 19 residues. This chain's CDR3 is CASTYFPVGGPGVNTEAFF. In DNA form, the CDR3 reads TGTGCCAGCACTTACTTCCCGGTTGGGGGACCCGGGGTGAACACTGAAGCTTTCTTT.

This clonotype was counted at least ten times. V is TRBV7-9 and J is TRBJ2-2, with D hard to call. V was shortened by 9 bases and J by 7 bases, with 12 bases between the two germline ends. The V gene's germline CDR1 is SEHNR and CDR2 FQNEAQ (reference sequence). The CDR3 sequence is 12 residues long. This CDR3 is CASSRSHGELFF. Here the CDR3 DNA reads TGTGCCAGTTCCCGTTCCCACGGGGAGCTGTTTTTT.

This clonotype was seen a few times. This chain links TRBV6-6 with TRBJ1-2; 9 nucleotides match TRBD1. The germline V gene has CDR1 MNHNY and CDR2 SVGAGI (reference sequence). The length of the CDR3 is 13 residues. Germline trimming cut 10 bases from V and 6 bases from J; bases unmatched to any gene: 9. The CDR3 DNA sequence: TGTGCCACCCTGACACAGGGGGCAAATGGCTACACCTTC. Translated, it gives CATLTQGANGYTF.

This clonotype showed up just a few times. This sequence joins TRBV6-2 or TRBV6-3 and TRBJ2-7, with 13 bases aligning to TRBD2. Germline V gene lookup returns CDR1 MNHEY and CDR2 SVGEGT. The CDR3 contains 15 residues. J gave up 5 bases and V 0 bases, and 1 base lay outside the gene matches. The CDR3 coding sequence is TGTGCCAGCAGTTACTCGGGGACTAGCGGGGACGAGCAGTACTTC. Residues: CASSYSGTSGDEQYF.

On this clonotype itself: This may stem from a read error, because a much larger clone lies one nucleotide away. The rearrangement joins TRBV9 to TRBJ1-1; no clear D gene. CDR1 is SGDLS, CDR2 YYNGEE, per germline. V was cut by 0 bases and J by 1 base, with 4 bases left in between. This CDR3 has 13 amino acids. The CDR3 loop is CASSVGANTEAFF. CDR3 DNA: TGTGCCAGCAGCGTAGGGGCGAACACTGAAGCTTTCTTT.

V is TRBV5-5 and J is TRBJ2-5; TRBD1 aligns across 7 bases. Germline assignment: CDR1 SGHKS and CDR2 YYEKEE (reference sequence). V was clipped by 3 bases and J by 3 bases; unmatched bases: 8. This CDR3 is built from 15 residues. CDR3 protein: CASSSPGTAEETQYF. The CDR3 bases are TGTGCCAGCAGCTCACCCGGGACAGCCGAAGAGACCCAGTACTTC.

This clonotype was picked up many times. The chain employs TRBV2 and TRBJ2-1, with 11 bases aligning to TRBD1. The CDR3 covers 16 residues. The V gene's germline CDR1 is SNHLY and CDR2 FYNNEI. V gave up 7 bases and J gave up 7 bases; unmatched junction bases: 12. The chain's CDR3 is CASTAEGTGGGNEQFF. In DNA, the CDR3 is TGTGCCAGCACCGCGGAGGGGACAGGGGGTGGAAATGAGCAGTTCTTC.

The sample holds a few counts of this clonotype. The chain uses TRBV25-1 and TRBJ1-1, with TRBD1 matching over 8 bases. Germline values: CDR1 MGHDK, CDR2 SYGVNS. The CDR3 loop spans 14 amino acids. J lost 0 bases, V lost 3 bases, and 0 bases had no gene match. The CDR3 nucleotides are TGTGCCAGCAGTGAGGGACAGGTGAACACTGAAGCTTTCTTT. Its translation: CASSEGQVNTEAFF.